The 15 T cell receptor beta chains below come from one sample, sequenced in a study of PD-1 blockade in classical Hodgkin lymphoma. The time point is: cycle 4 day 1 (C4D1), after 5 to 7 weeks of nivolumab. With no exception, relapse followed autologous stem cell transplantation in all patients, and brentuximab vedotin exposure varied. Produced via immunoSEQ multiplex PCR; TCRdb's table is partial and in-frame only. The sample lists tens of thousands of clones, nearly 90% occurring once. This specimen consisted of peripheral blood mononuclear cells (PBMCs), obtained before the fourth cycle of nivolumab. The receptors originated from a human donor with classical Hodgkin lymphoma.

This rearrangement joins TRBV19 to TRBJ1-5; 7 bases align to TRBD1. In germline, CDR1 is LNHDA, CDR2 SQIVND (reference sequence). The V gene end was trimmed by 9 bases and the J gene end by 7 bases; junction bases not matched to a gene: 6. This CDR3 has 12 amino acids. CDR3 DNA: TGTGCCAGCGACAGGGTGGGACAGCCCCAGCATTTT. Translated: CASDRVGQPQHF.

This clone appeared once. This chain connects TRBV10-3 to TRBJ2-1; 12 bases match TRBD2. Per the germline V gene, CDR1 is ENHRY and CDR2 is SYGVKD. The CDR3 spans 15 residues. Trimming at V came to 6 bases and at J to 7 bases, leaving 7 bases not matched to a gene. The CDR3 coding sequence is TGTGCCATCAGCGATCTAGCGGGGGGGAAGAATGAGCAGTTCTTC. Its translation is CAISDLAGGKNEQFF.

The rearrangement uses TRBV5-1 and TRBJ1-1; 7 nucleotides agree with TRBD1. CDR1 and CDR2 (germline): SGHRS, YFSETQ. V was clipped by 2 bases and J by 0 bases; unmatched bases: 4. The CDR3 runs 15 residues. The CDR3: CASSFLGQMNTEAFF. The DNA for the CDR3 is TGCGCCAGCAGCTTCTTGGGACAGATGAACACTGAAGCTTTCTTT.

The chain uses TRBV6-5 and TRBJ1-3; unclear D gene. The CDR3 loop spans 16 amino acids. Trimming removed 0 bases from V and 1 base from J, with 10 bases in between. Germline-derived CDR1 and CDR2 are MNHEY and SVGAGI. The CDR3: CASSYSAHGSGNTIYF. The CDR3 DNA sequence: TGTGCCAGCAGTTACTCCGCACATGGATCTGGAAACACCATATATTTT.

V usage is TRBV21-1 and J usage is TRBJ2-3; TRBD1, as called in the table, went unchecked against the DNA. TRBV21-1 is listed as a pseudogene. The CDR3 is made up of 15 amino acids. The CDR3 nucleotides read TGTGCCAGCAGCAAAGATTGTAAGGGGAAAGATACGCAGTATTTT. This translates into CASSKDCKGKDTQYF.

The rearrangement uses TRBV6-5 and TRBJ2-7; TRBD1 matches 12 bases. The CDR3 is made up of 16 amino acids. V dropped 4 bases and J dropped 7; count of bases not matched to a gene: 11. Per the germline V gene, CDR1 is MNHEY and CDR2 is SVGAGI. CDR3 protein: CASSSNNRDRGHEQYF. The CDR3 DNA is TGTGCCAGCAGTTCCAACAACCGGGACAGGGGGCATGAGCAGTACTTC.

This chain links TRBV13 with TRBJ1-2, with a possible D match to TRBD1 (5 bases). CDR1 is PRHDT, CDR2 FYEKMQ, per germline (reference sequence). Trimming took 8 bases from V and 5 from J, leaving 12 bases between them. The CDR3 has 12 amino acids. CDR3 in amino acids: CASGSRVYGYTF. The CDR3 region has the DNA TGTGCCAGCGGAAGCAGGGTATATGGCTACACCTTC.

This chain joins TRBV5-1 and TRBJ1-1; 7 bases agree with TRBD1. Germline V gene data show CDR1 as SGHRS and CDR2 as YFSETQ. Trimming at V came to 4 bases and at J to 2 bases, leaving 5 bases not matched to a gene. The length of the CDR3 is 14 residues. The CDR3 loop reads CASSQTGTNTEAFF. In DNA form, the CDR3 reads TGCGCCAGCAGCCAGACAGGGACTAACACTGAAGCTTTCTTT.

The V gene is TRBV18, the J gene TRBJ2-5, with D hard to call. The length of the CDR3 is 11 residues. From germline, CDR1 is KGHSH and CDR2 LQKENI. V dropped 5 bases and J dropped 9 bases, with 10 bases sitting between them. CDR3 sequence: CASSSQVAQYF. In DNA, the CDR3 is TGTGCCAGCTCATCTCAGGTAGCCCAGTACTTC.

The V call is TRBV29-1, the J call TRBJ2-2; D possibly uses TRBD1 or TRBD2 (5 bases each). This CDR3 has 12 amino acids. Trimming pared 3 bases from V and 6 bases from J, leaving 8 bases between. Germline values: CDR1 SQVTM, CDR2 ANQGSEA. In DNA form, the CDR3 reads TGCAGCGTTGAGGGACGGTCCGGGGAGCTGTTTTTT. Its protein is CSVEGRSGELFF.

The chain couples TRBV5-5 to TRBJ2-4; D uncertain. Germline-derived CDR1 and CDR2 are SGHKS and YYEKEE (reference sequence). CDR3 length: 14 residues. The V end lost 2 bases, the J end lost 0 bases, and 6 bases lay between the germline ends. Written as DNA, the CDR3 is TGTGCCAGCAGCTTAGGTATAGCCAAAAACATTCAGTACTTC. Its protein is CASSLGIAKNIQYF.

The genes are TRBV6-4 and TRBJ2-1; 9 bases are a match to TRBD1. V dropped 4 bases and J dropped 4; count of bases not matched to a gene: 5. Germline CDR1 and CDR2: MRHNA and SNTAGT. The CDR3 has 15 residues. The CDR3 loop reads CASSAGGTGYNEQFF. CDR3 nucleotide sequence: TGTGCCAGCAGTGCCGGAGGGACAGGGTACAATGAGCAGTTCTTC.

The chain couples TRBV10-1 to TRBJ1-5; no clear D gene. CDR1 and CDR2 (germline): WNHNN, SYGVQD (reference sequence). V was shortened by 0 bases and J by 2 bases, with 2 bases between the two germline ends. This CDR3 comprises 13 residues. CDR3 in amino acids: CASSESGNQPQHF. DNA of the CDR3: TGCGCCAGCAGTGAGTCGGGCAATCAGCCCCAGCATTTT.

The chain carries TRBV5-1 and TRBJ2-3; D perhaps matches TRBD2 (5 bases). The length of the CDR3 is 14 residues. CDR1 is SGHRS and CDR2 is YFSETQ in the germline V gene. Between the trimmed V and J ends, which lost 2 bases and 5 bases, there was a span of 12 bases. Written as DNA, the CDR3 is TGCGCCAGCAGCTTAAACGGGGTATTAGATACGCAGTATTTT. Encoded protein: CASSLNGVLDTQYF.

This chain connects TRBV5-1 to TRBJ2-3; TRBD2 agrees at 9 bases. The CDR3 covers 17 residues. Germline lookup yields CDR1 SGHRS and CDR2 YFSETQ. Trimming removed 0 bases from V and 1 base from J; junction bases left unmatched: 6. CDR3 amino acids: CASSLAKTSGGTDTQYF. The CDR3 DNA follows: TGCGCCAGCAGCTTGGCCAAGACTAGCGGAGGCACAGATACGCAGTATTTT.